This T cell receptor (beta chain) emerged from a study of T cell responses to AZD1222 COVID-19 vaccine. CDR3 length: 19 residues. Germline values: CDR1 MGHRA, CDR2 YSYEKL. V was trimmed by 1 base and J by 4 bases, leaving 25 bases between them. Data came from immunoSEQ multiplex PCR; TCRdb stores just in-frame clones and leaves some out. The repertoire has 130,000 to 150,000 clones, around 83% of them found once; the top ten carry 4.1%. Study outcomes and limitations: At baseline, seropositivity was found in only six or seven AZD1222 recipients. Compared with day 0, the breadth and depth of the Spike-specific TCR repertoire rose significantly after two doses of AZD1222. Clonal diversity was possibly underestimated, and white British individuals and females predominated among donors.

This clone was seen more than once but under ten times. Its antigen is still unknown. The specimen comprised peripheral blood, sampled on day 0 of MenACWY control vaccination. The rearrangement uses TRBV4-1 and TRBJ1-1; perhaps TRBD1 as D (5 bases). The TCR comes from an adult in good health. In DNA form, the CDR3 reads TGCGCCAGCAGCCAAGTGATGGGTTGGGGCCCCGGGATTATCACTGAAGCTTTCTTT. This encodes CASSQVMGWGPGIITEAFF.